This T cell receptor (beta chain) was observed in a study of T cells in Graves' hyperthyroidism and ophthalmopathy. Amplification yielded TCR beta CDR3 regions, with RNA transcripts as the source. The primer set for the first-round RT-PCR of the TCR CDR3 was HTBI. Each CDR3 protein gets one entry after TCRdb re-called the multiplex PCR reads with MiXCR. The sample holds 300,000 to 450,000 distinct CDR3 sequences; around 18% are singletons and the top ten take about 14%. This clonotype was detected ten times or more. The CDR3 covers 14 residues. Between the trimmed V and J ends, which lost 5 bases and 5 bases, there was a span of 15 bases. Germline V lookup: CDR1 SGHAT, CDR2 FQNNGV.

The chain uses TRBV11-2 and TRBJ2-5; weak D call: TRBD2 (6 bases). Source material: blood. The receptor's source is a woman aged 40-49 years with Graves' ophthalmopathy. The CDR3: CASSLRGAGETQYF. CDR3 in DNA: TGTGCCAGCAGCCTACGAGGGGCGGGGGAGACCCAGTACTTC. Variable domain in full (rest from reference TRBV11-2 and TRBJ2-5): EAGVAQSPRYKIIEKRQSVAFWCNPISGHATLYWYQQILGQGPKLLIQFQNNGVVDDSQLPKDRFSAERLKGVDSTLKIQPAKLEDSAVYLCASSLRGAGETQYFGPGTRLLVL.